The 17 T cell receptor beta chains given below trace back to one sample, sequenced in a study of vaccination effects on CD4 cells after COVID-19. TCRdb's table, derived via immunoSEQ multiplex PCR, lists solely in-frame clones and lacks some. Found here are 20,000 to 30,000 clones, 60% to 80% of them singletons; the top ten hold about 25%. Ahead of sequencing, the ViraFEST assay grew antigen-specific CD4+ T cells using viral peptide pools. Having been cultured for roughly 10 days, the cells underwent CD4+ T cell isolation. As their vaccination, participants received two doses of either BNT162b2 or mRNA-1273. These receptors' targets are unknown. Sample: CD4+ T cells from PBMCs cultured with HCoV-NL63 spike peptides, taken after COVID-19 vaccination. The receptor source for this set is a human donor who received a COVID-19 vaccine.

This clone was observed a handful of times. This chain connects TRBV19 to TRBJ1-1, with D unresolved. Trimming shortened V by 7 bases and J by 8 bases, and 14 bases separated the two germline ends. The CDR3 runs to 12 residues. Germline CDR1 and CDR2: LNHDA and SQIVND (reference sequence). The CDR3 nucleotides are TGTGCCAGTAAACAGTCAGGCTCGGAAGCTTTCTTT. Protein sequence: CASKQSGSEAFF. Variable domain in full (rest from reference TRBV19 and TRBJ1-1): DGGITQSPKYLFRKEGQNVTLSCEQNLNHDAMYWYRQDPGQGLRLIYYSQIVNDFQKGDIAEGYSVSREKKESFPLTVTSAQKNPTAFYLCASKQSGSEAFFGQGTRLTVV.

This clone was seen more than once but under ten times. This chain connects TRBV27 to TRBJ2-7; 7 bases are shared with TRBD2. This CDR3 comprises 14 residues. From germline, CDR1 is MNHEY and CDR2 SMNVEV (reference sequence). Trimming cost V 3 bases and J 13 bases; bases outside gene matches: 15. CDR3 region: CASSFRRQSGRAYF. CDR3 DNA sequence: TGTGCCAGCAGTTTCCGGCGGCAGTCGGGGAGGGCCTACTTC.

This clone was seen a single time. This chain joins TRBV2 and TRBJ2-3, with a possible D match to TRBD1 (6 bases). In germline, CDR1 is SNHLY, CDR2 FYNNEI. The V end was cut by 6 bases, the J end by 1 base, with 14 bases between. The CDR3 has 15 amino acids. The CDR3 loop is CASRPLQGGTDTQYF. The CDR3 nucleotides are TGTGCCAGCAGGCCCTTACAGGGAGGCACAGATACGCAGTATTTT. Combining the CDR3 with reference TRBV2 and TRBJ2-3 gives the whole variable domain EPEVTQTPSHQVTQMGQEVILRCVPISNHLYFYWYRQILGQKVEFLVSFYNNEISEKSEIFDDQFSVERPDGSNFTLKIRSTKLEDSAMYFCASRPLQGGTDTQYFGPGTRLTVL.

The chain uses TRBV5-8 and TRBJ2-2, with D possibly matching TRBD2 (5 bases). Trimming took 5 bases from V and 3 from J, leaving 20 bases between them. Germline V gene sequence: CDR1 SGHTS, CDR2 YDEGEE. This CDR3 contains 17 residues. The CDR3 nucleotides read TGTGCCAGCAGTCGACAACTAGGGTCCTCCCACACCGGGGAGCTGTTTTTT. This encodes CASSRQLGSSHTGELFF.

J is TRBJ2-1 and V is TRBV7-8; tentatively, D is TRBD2 (5 bases). The CDR3 loop spans 15 amino acids. Trimming pared 3 bases from V and 1 base from J, leaving 10 bases between. Germline CDR1 and CDR2: SGHVS and FQNEAQ. The CDR3, as DNA: TGTGCCAGCAGCTTCGGCGGGCCTTCCTACAATGAGCAGTTCTTC. Its translation: CASSFGGPSYNEQFF.

The CDR3 DNA reads as TGTGCCAGCAGCTCAGGAGGAAGACAGGAATACTACGAGCAGTACTTC. Its translation is CASSSGGRQEYYEQYF. The chain is built from TRBV5-6 and TRBJ2-7, with a tentative D call TRBD1 (6 bases). Germline CDR1 reads SGHDT; CDR2 reads YYEEEE. Trimming removed 3 bases from V and 3 bases from J, with 19 bases in between. This CDR3 has 16 residues.

The rearrangement joins TRBV19 to TRBJ2-7; D is undetermined. Looked up from germline, CDR1 is LNHDA and CDR2 is SQIVND (reference sequence). This CDR3 comprises 13 residues. V lost 3 bases and J lost 1, with 7 bases in between. CDR3 amino acids: CASSIGPSYEQYF. The CDR3 DNA follows: TGTGCCAGTAGTATCGGCCCTTCCTACGAGCAGTACTTC.

The V gene is TRBV6-5, the J gene TRBJ1-2; D not resolved. The germline V gene has CDR1 MNHEY and CDR2 SVGAGI. The ends were cut back, 4 bases at V and 4 bases at J, with 7 bases in the middle. This CDR3 region has 12 residues. This CDR3 is CASSSGSYGYTF. Here the CDR3 DNA reads TGTGCCAGCAGTTCGGGATCCTATGGCTACACCTTC.

The J gene is TRBJ2-1, the V gene TRBV7-2; D unclear. CDR3 length: 15 amino acids. Per the germline V gene, CDR1 is SGHTA and CDR2 is FQGNSA. V lost 5 bases and J lost 8, with 19 bases in between. The CDR3 loop is CASSGWGSPSDEQFF. DNA of the CDR3: TGTGCCAGCAGCGGATGGGGATCCCCGAGCGATGAGCAGTTCTTC. Combining the CDR3 with reference TRBV7-2 and TRBJ2-1 gives the whole variable domain GAGVSQSPSNKVTEKGKDVELRCDPISGHTALYWYRQSLGQGLEFLIYFQGNSAPDKSGLPSDRFSAERTGGSVSTLTIQRTQQEDSAVYLCASSGWGSPSDEQFFGPGTRLTVL.

This clone was counted a few times. CDR3 sequence (DNA): TGTGCCAGCAGTTATATGGGTGGGGACTTGAATGAGCAGTTCTTC. Amino acids: CASSYMGGDLNEQFF. The chain links TRBV6-6 to TRBJ2-1, with D possibly being TRBD2 (6 bases). The ends were cut back, 3 bases at V and 7 bases at J, with 16 bases in the middle. The CDR3 spans 15 residues. CDR1 MNHNY and CDR2 SVGAGI come from the germline V gene (reference sequence).

CDR3 in DNA: TGTGCCAGCAGCTTAGATCCGGTCTATAATTCACCCCTCCACTTT. Amino acid sequence: CASSLDPVYNSPLHF. This sequence joins TRBV7-2 and TRBJ1-6, with D hard to call. The CDR3 covers 15 residues. The V end was cut by 1 base, the J end by 3 bases, with 7 bases between. Germline CDR1 and CDR2: SGHTA and FQGNSA.

The chain has TRBV28 and TRBJ1-1; D gene uncertain. The CDR3 loop spans 13 amino acids. With 2 bases removed from V and 0 bases from J, the gap between germline ends came to 4 bases. Germline CDR1 is MDHEN and CDR2 is SYDVKM. CDR3 in amino acids: CASSLRMNTEAFF. The CDR3 DNA reads TGTGCCAGCAGTTTAAGGATGAACACTGAAGCTTTCTTT.

This clone came up a few times. The chain is built from TRBV10-3 and TRBJ1-4; no reliable D call. The CDR3 is 14 amino acids. V was shortened by 6 bases and J by 4 bases, with 12 bases between the two germline ends. Germline V gives CDR1 ENHRY, CDR2 SYGVKD. CDR3 protein: CAISDGWGNEKLFF. The CDR3 DNA is TGTGCCATCAGCGACGGTTGGGGTAATGAAAAACTGTTTTTT.

The CDR3 here is CASSPYRDRGTEAFF. CDR3 nucleotide sequence: TGTGCCAGCAGCCCTTACCGGGACAGGGGGACTGAAGCTTTCTTT. The rearrangement links TRBV7-9 to TRBJ1-1; 11 nucleotides line up with TRBD1. There are 15 residues in the CDR3. The germline CDR1 and CDR2 sequences are SEHNR and FQNEAQ (reference sequence). Trimming at V came to 5 bases and at J to 5 bases, leaving 7 bases not matched to a gene.

V is TRBV28 and J is TRBJ1-1; D is uncertain. The CDR3 has 12 residues. CDR1 and CDR2 from the germline V gene are MDHEN and SYDVKM. The V gene lost 6 bases and the J gene lost 0 bases, with 5 bases spanning the gap. The DNA for the CDR3 is TGTGCCAGCAGGGAGGTGAACACTGAAGCTTTCTTT. Translation gives CASREVNTEAFF.

The chain carries TRBV19 and TRBJ1-5; TRBD1 matches 9 bases. The CDR3 sequence is 14 residues long. In germline, CDR1 is LNHDA, CDR2 SQIVND (reference sequence). J was trimmed by 3 bases and V by 7 bases; bases with no gene match: 4. CDR3 region: CASTGTGINQPQHF. The DNA of the CDR3 is TGTGCCAGTACCGGGACAGGGATCAATCAGCCCCAGCATTTT.

J is TRBJ1-2 and V is TRBV3-1 (or the pseudogene TRBV3-2); D remains unclear. The CDR3 has 11 amino acids. V gave up 1 base and J gave up 7 bases, with 4 bases separating them. Per germline, CDR1 LGHDT and CDR2 YNNKEL (reference sequence). CDR3 sequence (DNA): TGTGCCAGCAGCCAAGGCATTGGCTACACCTTC. This codes for CASSQGIGYTF.